Below are 8 T cell receptor beta chains sequenced from a single sample in a study of T cell changes during pregnancy in multiple sclerosis. Repertoires were generated with immunoSEQ multiplex PCR, while TCRdb's copy carries only in-frame clones and drops some. Of fewer than 20,000 clones listed, 85% are singletons. The sequences come from CD8+ T cells from peripheral blood mononuclear cells, collected after pregnancy. All receptors come from a female donor with multiple sclerosis, enrolled in a pregnancy study.

The V gene is TRBV28, the J gene TRBJ1-1; 9 nucleotides agree with TRBD1. This CDR3 is built from 17 residues. The germline CDR1 and CDR2 sequences are MDHEN and SYDVKM. Losses at the gene ends were 4 bases for V and 6 bases for J; bases not matched to a gene: 15. The CDR3 region is CASSSMLTTGGFSEAFF. The CDR3 nucleotides read TGTGCCAGCAGTTCGATGCTAACGACAGGGGGTTTCTCTGAAGCTTTCTTT.

The gene calls are TRBV7-8 and TRBJ2-5, with 8 positions matching TRBD2. The germline CDR1 and CDR2 sequences are SGHVS and FQNEAQ. J gave up 1 base and V 2 bases, and 3 bases lay outside the gene matches. This CDR3 spans 15 amino acids. The DNA for the CDR3 is TGTGCCAGCAGCTTAAATAGCGGGGTCCAAGAGACCCAGTACTTC. Encoded protein: CASSLNSGVQETQYF.

V usage is TRBV30 and J usage is TRBJ2-3, with D unclear. The CDR3 loop spans 15 amino acids. Looked up from germline, CDR1 is GTSNPN and CDR2 is SVGIG (reference sequence). Trimming removed 2 bases at V and 0 bases at J, with 12 bases between. The CDR3 DNA follows: TGTGCCTGGAGTAATTCTCTATATAGCACAGATACGCAGTATTTT. Protein sequence: CAWSNSLYSTDTQYF.

V usage is TRBV6-4 and J usage is TRBJ2-3; weak D call: TRBD2 (7 bases). The CDR3 has 16 residues. Germline V gives CDR1 MRHNA, CDR2 SNTAGT. The V and J ends lost 0 bases and 4 bases respectively, with 14 bases between them. The CDR3 nucleotides read TGTGCCAGCAGTGACTCGTCGGGGGGCAGTTCAGATACGCAGTATTTT. Amino acid sequence: CASSDSSGGSSDTQYF.

By share of the sample, this clone is large. This rearrangement joins TRBV5-6 to TRBJ1-2; TRBD1 is a possible D gene (6 bases). Trimming took off 4 bases at V and 6 bases at J, with 10 bases between the two ends. This CDR3 is 12 amino acids long. The germline CDR1 and CDR2 sequences are SGHDT and YYEEEE. The CDR3 here is CASSDAGDGYTF. In nucleotides, the CDR3 is TGTGCCAGCAGCGATGCAGGGGATGGCTACACCTTC.

This clone is medium-sized. The gene calls are TRBV4-1 and TRBJ2-7; 9 nucleotides line up with TRBD1. The CDR3 length is 15 residues. The germline gives CDR1 MGHRA, CDR2 YSYEKL. V was pared by 6 bases and J by 3 bases, with 9 bases of the junction left unmatched. The CDR3 DNA is TGCGCCAGCAGTTTCGGACAGGGGTTCGACTACGAGCAGTACTTC. Translating gives CASSFGQGFDYEQYF.

This clone is termed medium-sized. This chain uses TRBV5-8 with TRBJ2-3; D is uncertain. The CDR3 spans 15 residues. Trimming shortened V by 4 bases and J by 0 bases, and 12 bases separated the two germline ends. The germline gives CDR1 SGHTS, CDR2 YDEGEE. This chain's CDR3 is CASSPDQASTDTQYF. The CDR3 nucleotides read TGTGCCAGCAGCCCCGACCAGGCGAGCACAGATACGCAGTATTTT.

The V gene is TRBV7-9, the J gene TRBJ2-7; maybe TRBD1 (6 bases). The CDR3 runs to 15 residues. Between the trimmed V and J ends, which lost 0 bases and 5 bases, there was a span of 14 bases. CDR1 is SEHNR, CDR2 FQNEAQ, per germline (reference sequence). As DNA, the CDR3 is TGTGCCAGCAGCTTAGCTGCCGGGACACTCCACGAGCAGTACTTC. Protein: CASSLAAGTLHEQYF. Full variable domain (missing parts from reference TRBV7-9 and TRBJ2-7): DTGVSQNPRHKITKRGQNVTFRCDPISEHNRLYWYRQTLGQGPEFLTYFQNEAQLEKSRLLSDRFSAERPKGSFSTLEIQRTEQGDSAMYLCASSLAAGTLHEQYFGPGTRLTVT.